Shown below are 25 T cell receptor beta chains from a single sample sequenced in a study of T cell responses to AZD1222 COVID-19 vaccine. Only in-frame clones appear in the TCRdb table, and some are missing; sequencing was by immunoSEQ multiplex PCR. The data hold under 150,000 clones, with about 91% observed a single time. Sequenced here: peripheral blood, sampled 28 days after the second AZD1222 dose. Source of these receptors: an adult who received the AZD1222 COVID-19 vaccine.

CDR3 in DNA: TGTGCCAGCAACGAGGGAGCGGGGCTCTCTGGGGGCTACACCTTC. Translation: CASNEGAGLSGGYTF. The chain employs TRBV6-4 and TRBJ1-2; D is perhaps TRBD1 (5 bases). Trimming left V 7 bases short and J 8 bases short, with 23 bases between. Germline CDR1 and CDR2: MRHNA and SNTAGT. CDR3 length: 15 amino acids.

The rearrangement uses TRBV7-2 and TRBJ1-2; 12 bases agree with TRBD1. This CDR3 spans 15 amino acids. The germline V gene encodes CDR1 SGHTA and CDR2 FQGNSA. V lost 4 bases and J lost 7; bases outside the gene matches: 7. This chain's CDR3 is CASSSGQGAVRGYTF. CDR3 nucleotides: TGTGCCAGCAGCTCGGGACAGGGGGCGGTCCGTGGCTACACCTTC.

This clone has a handful of counts. This chain joins TRBV28 and TRBJ1-1; no clear D. This CDR3 spans 12 amino acids. From germline, CDR1 is MDHEN and CDR2 SYDVKM. V lost 3 bases to trimming and J lost 7 bases, with 9 bases between them. CDR3 nucleotides: TGTGCCAGCAGTTTCGGGGTCAGTGAAGCTTTCTTT. This translates into CASSFGVSEAFF. The variable domain in full, with the rest retrieved from reference TRBV28 and TRBJ1-1, is DVKVTQSSRYLVKRTGEKVFLECVQDMDHENMFWYRQDPGLGLRLIYFSYDVKMKEKGDIPEGYSVSREKKERFSLILESASTNQTSMYLCASSFGVSEAFFGQGTRLTVV.

The V gene is TRBV5-5, the J gene TRBJ1-5; D remains ambiguous. This CDR3 has 14 amino acids. From germline, CDR1 is SGHKS and CDR2 YYEKEE (reference sequence). Trimming shortened V by 0 bases and J by 1 base, and 5 bases separated the two germline ends. The CDR3, as DNA: TGTGCCAGCAGCTTGGAGCGGAGCAATCAGCCCCAGCATTTT. Translated: CASSLERSNQPQHF.

This clone has a single count. CDR3 residues: CASSELVSTEAFF. The CDR3, as DNA: TGTGCCAGCAGTGAATTAGTAAGCACTGAAGCTTTCTTT. The chain has TRBV2 and TRBJ1-1; D uncertain. The V gene lost 2 bases and the J gene lost 4 bases, with 8 bases spanning the gap. Germline CDR1 and CDR2: SNHLY and FYNNEI. The length of the CDR3 is 13 residues. Filled out from reference TRBV2 and TRBJ1-1, the complete variable domain reads EPEVTQTPSHQVTQMGQEVILRCVPISNHLYFYWYRQILGQKVEFLVSFYNNEISEKSEIFDDQFSVERPDGSNFTLKIRSTKLEDSAMYFCASSELVSTEAFFGQGTRLTVV.

V gene TRBV5-1 combines with J gene TRBJ1-4; 7 nucleotides match TRBD1. The V and J ends lost 0 bases and 7 bases, in that order; junction bases with no gene match: 6. The germline V gene encodes CDR1 SGHRS and CDR2 YFSETQ. The CDR3 runs 15 residues. The CDR3 is CASSLGGTDGEKLFF. CDR3 coding DNA: TGCGCCAGCAGCTTGGGCGGGACAGACGGTGAAAAACTGTTTTTT.

The V call is TRBV3-1 (or the pseudogene TRBV3-2), the J call TRBJ2-3; D is unclear. The CDR3 loop spans 13 amino acids. Deletions cut 0 bases from V and 8 bases from J, with 9 bases between. The germline V gene encodes CDR1 LGHDT and CDR2 YNNKEL (reference sequence). The CDR3 region is CASSQEPLGTQYF. In DNA, the CDR3 is TGTGCCAGCAGCCAAGAGCCCCTGGGTACGCAGTATTTT.

This sequence joins TRBV19 and TRBJ2-5; the match to TRBD1 covers 9 bases. In germline, CDR1 is LNHDA, CDR2 SQIVND (reference sequence). Trimming removed 6 bases from V and 4 bases from J; junction bases left unmatched: 6. The CDR3 sequence is 14 residues long. DNA of the CDR3: TGTGCCAGTAGAACAGGGGGCGCGGGAGAGACCCAGTACTTC. It yields the protein CASRTGGAGETQYF.

This clone was seen just once. This rearrangement joins TRBV29-1 to TRBJ2-1; TRBD1 matches at 7 bases. The V and J ends lost 3 bases and 6 bases, in that order; junction bases with no gene match: 5. CDR3 length equals 13 residues. Germline V gene data show CDR1 as SQVTM and CDR2 as ANQGSEA. CDR3 protein: CSVDAGGINEQFF. The CDR3 DNA reads as TGCAGCGTTGACGCAGGGGGAATCAATGAGCAGTTCTTC.

This chain uses TRBV28 with TRBJ1-4; 7 nucleotides match TRBD1. CDR3 length equals 15 residues. The ends lost 5 bases at V and 0 bases at J; junction bases unmatched: 3. Per the germline V gene, CDR1 is MDHEN and CDR2 is SYDVKM. Here the CDR3 reads CASSRQGATNEKLFF. The CDR3 DNA sequence: TGTGCCAGCAGTAGACAGGGCGCAACTAATGAAAAACTGTTTTTT.

V and J are TRBV20-1 and TRBJ2-3; D tentatively fits TRBD1 or TRBD2 (5 bases each). The CDR3 covers 14 residues. Germline values: CDR1 DFQATT, CDR2 SNEGSKA (reference sequence). Trimming took off 3 bases at V and 5 bases at J, with 15 bases between the two ends. Here the CDR3 DNA reads TGCAGTGCTAGTGGGGCAGACGGAGGAGATACGCAGTATTTT. Translated, it gives CSASGADGGDTQYF.

CDR3 in DNA: TGTGCCAGCAGTTACTCCGGGGTTGGTAACACCGGGGAGCTGTTTTTT. Protein sequence: CASSYSGVGNTGELFF. The V call is TRBV6-2 or TRBV6-3, the J call TRBJ2-2; perhaps TRBD2 as D (5 bases). Germline assignment: CDR1 MNHEY and CDR2 SVGEGT. The V and J ends lost 0 bases and 2 bases respectively, with 10 bases between them. The CDR3 has 16 residues.

The chain joins TRBV10-3 to TRBJ1-4; perhaps TRBD1 as D (5 bases). V dropped 9 bases and J dropped 7 bases, with 15 bases sitting between them. The CDR3 has 13 amino acids. The germline CDR1 and CDR2 sequences are ENHRY and SYGVKD. CDR3 sequence reads: CAISYRWGEKLFF. As DNA, the CDR3 is TGTGCCATATCTTACAGGTGGGGTGAAAAACTGTTTTTT.

This rearrangement joins TRBV6-5 to TRBJ1-2; TRBD1 might be the D (5 bases). Germline V gene sequence: CDR1 MNHEY, CDR2 SVGAGI. The CDR3 runs 15 residues. Trimming shortened V by 4 bases and J by 6 bases, and 18 bases separated the two germline ends. The CDR3 reads CASSSWGEGNNGYTF. The CDR3 DNA is TGTGCCAGCAGTTCCTGGGGGGAAGGGAATAATGGCTACACCTTC.

Here the CDR3 reads CASSLGTGLGNTIYF. In DNA, the CDR3 is TGTGCCAGCAGTTTGGGGACAGGGTTGGGAAACACCATATATTTT. J is TRBJ1-3 and V is TRBV28; 9 bases are a match to TRBD1. Germline CDR1 MDHEN, CDR2 SYDVKM. The V segment lost 3 bases and the J segment 4 bases; nucleotides outside the gene matches: 4. CDR3 length equals 15 residues.

This chain joins TRBV10-2 and TRBJ2-1, with D unclear. V was pared by 3 bases and J by 5 bases, with 5 bases between. This CDR3 comprises 12 residues. Germline values: CDR1 WSHSY, CDR2 SAAADI. The CDR3 bases are TGCGCCAGCAGTGACCCCGACAATGAGCAGTTCTTC. It is translated as CASSDPDNEQFF.

This clone was seen only once. V is TRBV13 and J is TRBJ2-3; 7 bases fit TRBD2. The CDR3 runs to 18 residues. Germline loops: CDR1 PRHDT, CDR2 FYEKMQ (reference sequence). V shed 1 base, J shed 2 bases, and the junction held 12 bases outside the gene matches. CDR3 nucleotide sequence: TGTGCCAGCAGCTTAGAATATTGGGCTAGCGGATACACAGATACGCAGTATTTT. The encoded protein is CASSLEYWASGYTDTQYF.

V and J are TRBV9 and TRBJ2-2, with TRBD1 as a possible D gene (6 bases). V was clipped by 1 base and J by 0 bases, with 10 bases between them. The CDR3 totals 16 residues. Germline V gene lookup returns CDR1 SGDLS and CDR2 YYNGEE. The CDR3 nucleotides read TGTGCCAGCAGCGTATCTGGACAGCCGAACACCGGGGAGCTGTTTTTT. Protein: CASSVSGQPNTGELFF.

V usage is TRBV7-2 and J usage is TRBJ2-7; 7 bases are a match to TRBD1. Germline loops: CDR1 SGHTA, CDR2 FQGNSA. The CDR3 contains 13 residues. With V trimmed by 3 bases and J by 5 bases, 4 bases remained unmatched. CDR3 loop: CASSFITGDEQYF. The DNA for the CDR3 is TGTGCCAGCAGCTTCATTACAGGGGACGAGCAGTACTTC.

The chain links TRBV6-6 to TRBJ2-5, with D perhaps matching TRBD1 (6 bases). This CDR3 spans 13 amino acids. Between the trimmed V and J ends, which lost 2 bases and 9 bases, there was a span of 13 bases. Germline values: CDR1 MNHNY, CDR2 SVGAGI (reference sequence). CDR3 nucleotide sequence: TGTGCCAGCAGTTACCCGGGTCCAGGGGCCCAGTACTTC. Translation gives CASSYPGPGAQYF.

This chain joins TRBV6-5 and TRBJ1-5; 9 bases map to TRBD1. The CDR3 has 13 residues. CDR1 is MNHEY and CDR2 is SVGAGI in the germline V gene. V was pared by 5 bases and J by 7 bases, with 3 bases of the junction left unmatched. The CDR3 bases are TGTGCCAGCAGTCCCGACAGGGGGCAGCCCCAGCATTTT. This gives the protein CASSPDRGQPQHF.

As regards this clone: The junction departs from the called germline gene at one end, perhaps through a read error. The gene calls are TRBV15 and TRBJ1-4; D remains unclear. Germline V gene data show CDR1 as LNHNV and CDR2 as YYDKDF (reference sequence). The CDR3 spans 15 residues. In DNA form, the CDR3 reads TGTGCCACCAGCGGAGAACCGGGCAGGTTGGAAAAACTGTTTTTT. This translates into CATSGEPGRLEKLFF.

This chain joins TRBV6-6 and TRBJ2-7; 9 bases map to TRBD1. V lost 6 bases and J lost 5; bases outside the gene matches: 8. The CDR3 is made up of 14 amino acids. Germline CDR1 is MNHNY and CDR2 is SVGAGI (reference sequence). The CDR3 loop is CASSPTGGLHEQYF. The CDR3 DNA is TGTGCCAGCAGCCCGACAGGGGGACTCCACGAGCAGTACTTC.

This chain connects TRBV10-3 to TRBJ1-1; a possible D gene is TRBD1 (5 bases). Germline V gene sequence: CDR1 ENHRY, CDR2 SYGVKD. The CDR3 sequence is 14 residues long. Trimming cost V 6 bases and J 3 bases, with 14 bases left between them. The CDR3 DNA reads as TGTGCCATCAGCCAGTCAGGGTGGGACACTGAAGCTTTCTTT. Translating gives CAISQSGWDTEAFF.

V is TRBV2 and J is TRBJ2-3, with unresolved D. CDR3 length: 13 residues. The V gene lost 11 bases and the J gene lost 6 bases, with 18 bases spanning the gap. CDR1 and CDR2 (germline): SNHLY, FYNNEI. The CDR3 coding sequence is TGTGCCGGAAGGGCTAGGGTTCTGGATACGCAGTATTTT. Translation gives CAGRARVLDTQYF.